This entry lists 16 T cell receptor beta chains sequenced from one sample in a study of a mutant IDH1 vaccine in newly diagnosed glioma. The time point is: week 11, during vaccination. Doses of 300 ug of mutant IDH1 20-mer peptide were given with topical imiquimod. Sequencing used immunoSEQ multiplex PCR; TCRdb keeps in-frame clones, though not all of them. This table holds roughly 60,000 clones, roughly 80% found once. Antigens for these TCRs are unknown. Sample: PBMCs, taken from a glioma patient whose treatment included an IDH1 peptide vaccine. The receptors were sampled from a man aged 25 to 40 with glioma.

The genes are TRBV5-6 and TRBJ2-2; 9 positions match TRBD1. This CDR3 contains 16 residues. The V gene's germline CDR1 is SGHDT and CDR2 YYEEEE. With 7 bases clipped from V and 3 bases from J, the junction kept 10 bases outside the gene matches. CDR3 loop: CASGWAGQGYTGELFF. The DNA for the CDR3 is TGTGCCAGCGGCTGGGCGGGACAGGGCTACACCGGGGAGCTGTTTTTT.

The chain carries TRBV7-9 and TRBJ2-2; tentative D call: TRBD1 (6 bases). The CDR3 runs to 16 residues. The V end lost 3 bases, the J end lost 3 bases, and 14 bases lay between the germline ends. The germline V gene encodes CDR1 SEHNR and CDR2 FQNEAQ (reference sequence). As DNA, the CDR3 is TGTGCCAGCAGCTTGGGTCCAGGGGCGGACACCGGGGAGCTGTTTTTT. Its translation: CASSLGPGADTGELFF.

CDR3 DNA sequence: TGTGCTAGTGCGCCGACTAGCGGGGCGGGAGATACGCAGTATTTT. Translated: CASAPTSGAGDTQYF. V and J are TRBV12-5 and TRBJ2-3; 11 positions match TRBD2. This CDR3 comprises 15 residues. Germline V lookup: CDR1 LGHNT, CDR2 FRNRAP. The ends lost 7 bases at V and 5 bases at J; junction bases unmatched: 8.

This chain connects TRBV19 to TRBJ1-5; D remains unclear. Trimming left V 7 bases short and J 0 bases short, with 13 bases between. Germline V gene lookup returns CDR1 LNHDA and CDR2 SQIVND (reference sequence). The length of the CDR3 is 15 residues. The CDR3 reads CASNPGSYSNQPQHF. The DNA of the CDR3 is TGTGCCAGTAATCCGGGATCCTATAGCAATCAGCCCCAGCATTTT.

The V and J genes are TRBV7-8 and TRBJ2-3; TRBD2 matches at 11 bases. This CDR3 comprises 16 residues. Germline lookup yields CDR1 SGHVS and CDR2 FQNEAQ. Trimming removed 3 bases from V and 4 bases from J; junction bases left unmatched: 6. CDR3 nucleotides: TGTGCCAGCAGCTTCTTAGCGGGAGGGCCGGCAGATACGCAGTATTTT. Encoded protein: CASSFLAGGPADTQYF.

In this sample, this clone turned up a few times. V is TRBV6-1 and J is TRBJ1-5, with D possibly being TRBD1 (6 bases). Germline V lookup: CDR1 MNHNS, CDR2 SASEGT. V lost 8 bases, J lost 0 bases, and 14 bases lay in between. This CDR3 has 15 amino acids. The CDR3 region has the DNA TGTGCCAGCCGCGGGTGGACAGATAGCAATCAGCCCCAGCATTTT. As protein: CASRGWTDSNQPQHF.

Remarks on this clone: The same CDR3 arises from other DNA sequences in this sample as well. This sequence joins TRBV6-1 and TRBJ2-2, with 11 bases lining up with TRBD2. Trimming took 2 bases from V and 4 from J; bases not matched to a gene: 0. Germline V gene lookup returns CDR1 MNHNS and CDR2 SASEGT. This CDR3 has 15 amino acids. CDR3: CASSELAGGTGELFF. CDR3 DNA: TGTGCCAGCAGTGAACTAGCGGGAGGCACCGGGGAGCTGTTTTTT.

The chain couples TRBV30 to TRBJ1-2; no definite D call. The CDR3 length is 15 residues. Trimming removed 2 bases from V and 4 bases from J, with 17 bases in between. Germline CDR1 and CDR2: GTSNPN and SVGIG (reference sequence). CDR3 amino acids: CAWSHGDIPVYGYTF. The DNA of the CDR3 is TGTGCCTGGAGTCACGGAGACATTCCGGTCTATGGCTACACCTTC.

The chain combines TRBV5-1 with TRBJ1-2; TRBD1 aligns across 8 bases. The CDR3 has 19 amino acids. Germline CDR1 SGHRS, CDR2 YFSETQ. V shed 0 bases, J shed 2 bases, and the junction held 15 bases outside the gene matches. The CDR3 DNA is TGCGCCAGCAGCTTGGGGACAGGGTTCGATCAAAAGAGCAACTATGGCTACACCTTC. It codes for CASSLGTGFDQKSNYGYTF.

The chain uses TRBV30 and TRBJ1-2, with TRBD1 as a possible D gene (5 bases). Per germline, CDR1 GTSNPN and CDR2 SVGIG (reference sequence). V shed 1 base and J shed 0 bases, with 18 bases lying between them. This CDR3 comprises 17 residues. CDR3 bases: TGTGCCTGGAGTGACCCCCTGGCGACAGTTCCTAACTATGGCTACACCTTC. Protein sequence: CAWSDPLATVPNYGYTF.

The chain employs TRBV7-9 and TRBJ2-7, with TRBD1 identical over 7 bases. V was pared by 5 bases and J by 0 bases, with 10 bases of the junction left unmatched. The germline V gene encodes CDR1 SEHNR and CDR2 FQNEAQ (reference sequence). The CDR3 consists of 16 residues. The CDR3 sequence: CASSTAQGQSSYEQYF. The CDR3 coding sequence is TGTGCCAGCAGCACGGCCCAGGGACAGAGCTCCTACGAGCAGTACTTC.

V gene TRBV6-5 combines with J gene TRBJ1-1; 9 nucleotides agree with TRBD1. The CDR3 has 14 residues. CDR1 and CDR2 (germline): MNHEY, SVGAGI. V was clipped by 6 bases and J by 5 bases; unmatched bases: 7. CDR3 amino acids: CASRSTGGVTEAFF. The CDR3, as DNA: TGTGCCAGCAGGAGTACAGGGGGCGTGACTGAAGCTTTCTTT.

The chain combines TRBV6-5 with TRBJ2-3; 8 bases are shared with TRBD1. The CDR3 is made up of 15 amino acids. The germline V gene encodes CDR1 MNHEY and CDR2 SVGAGI. V lost 4 bases, J lost 0 bases, and 3 bases stayed unmatched. Here the CDR3 DNA reads TGTGCCAGCAGTTTGGACAGGGTTAGCACAGATACGCAGTATTTT. Its translation is CASSLDRVSTDTQYF.

The gene calls are TRBV12-5 and TRBJ2-2; 7 nucleotides match TRBD1. The CDR3 runs 14 residues. CDR1 LGHNT and CDR2 FRNRAP come from the germline V gene. The V segment lost 2 bases and the J segment 6 bases; nucleotides outside the gene matches: 3. CDR3 sequence: CASGLRTGAGELFF. In DNA, the CDR3 is TGTGCTAGTGGTTTGCGGACAGGAGCCGGGGAGCTGTTTTTT.

The genes are TRBV11-1 and TRBJ2-1, with unresolved D. Germline loops: CDR1 SGHAT, CDR2 FQDESV (reference sequence). The V end was cut by 2 bases, the J end by 0 bases, with 11 bases between. The CDR3 runs to 16 residues. Here the CDR3 DNA reads TGTGCCAGCAGCTTATACGGAGTTTACTCCTACAATGAGCAGTTCTTC. Protein product: CASSLYGVYSYNEQFF.

This chain uses TRBV5-4 with TRBJ2-7; D is ambiguous. CDR3 length equals 14 residues. The germline V gene encodes CDR1 SGHNT and CDR2 YYREEE (reference sequence). The V end lost 0 bases, the J end lost 2 bases, and 9 bases lay between the germline ends. DNA of the CDR3: TGTGCCAGCAGCTTGGAGGGTCGGGCCTACGAGCAGTACTTC. This sequence encodes CASSLEGRAYEQYF. The full variable domain, rest sourced from reference TRBV5-4 and TRBJ2-7, is ETGVTQSPTHLIKTRGQQVTLRCSSQSGHNTVSWYQQALGQGPQFIFQYYREEENGRGNFPPRFSGLQFPNYSSELNVNALELDDSALYLCASSLEGRAYEQYFGPGTRLTVT.